This TCR beta chain was documented in a study of CD4 T cells in relation to SARS-CoV-2 and coronaviruses. Unexposed donor CD4+ T cells date from 2011-2018, before the COVID-19 pandemic. After roughly ten days of culture, CD4+ T cells were isolated. Unexposed-donor CD4+ T cells were probed with SARS-CoV-2 S/N and four cold-coronavirus spikes, cells permitting. As concerns this clone: Its matching antigen is unknown.

This CDR3 comprises 15 residues. Trimming removed 5 bases at V and 8 bases at J, with 17 bases between. Germline lookup yields CDR1 SGHRS and CDR2 YFSETQ. TCRdb's table, derived via immunoSEQ multiplex PCR, lists solely in-frame clones and lacks some. The repertoire consists of approximately 22,000 clones, with around three quarters occurring once and the leading ten covering around 16%. Sequenced material: CD4+ T cells from PBMCs, cultured in vitro. The TCR originated in a human donor in good health. This rearrangement joins TRBV5-1 to TRBJ1-6, with unresolved D. CDR3 sequence (DNA): TGCGCCAGCAGGGGATGGGGTTCTCCGGATTCACCCCTCCACTTT. It is translated as CASRGWGSPDSPLHF.